Described below is a single T cell receptor (beta chain) sequence and its context. CDR1 and CDR2 from the germline V gene are KGHSH and LQKENI. V was clipped by 0 bases and J by 6 bases, with 9 bases between them. The CDR3 totals 14 residues. RNA extraction was followed by reverse transcription into cDNA, which acted as the sequencing template. Sequenced by immunoSEQ multiplex PCR; TCRdb stores in-frame clones only, minus some. The repertoire has some 150,000 clones, about 56% of them found once; the top ten carry approximately 16%. This record comes from a study of CD8+ T cells in alopecia areata. Regarding treatment: oral pan-JAK inhibitor, 5-10 mg twice daily.

The sequence was collected from a human donor with alopecia areata. This material consisted of CD8+ T cells sorted from blood, taken at week 4, from a patient treated with tofacitinib. The V gene is TRBV18, the J gene TRBJ1-5; weak D call: TRBD1 (5 bases). The CDR3 region is CASSPPGEGQPQHF. The DNA for the CDR3 is TGTGCCAGCTCACCACCGGGGGAAGGTCAGCCCCAGCATTTT.